Sequencing of this T cell receptor beta chain was carried out in a study of OX40 agonist ivuxolimab in advanced cancers. In the study overall: The study treated patients with ivuxolimab, an agonistic anti-OX40 (CD134) antibody. Study outcomes and limitations: Fewer expanded clones were found on average in CD4+ than in CD8+ T cells.

Produced via immunoSEQ multiplex PCR; TCRdb's table is partial and in-frame only. The table lists some 97,000 clones, 90% of them singletons. Comment on this clone: Its antigen remains unidentified.

V lost 5 bases and J lost 1; bases outside the gene matches: 5. Germline V CDR1 and CDR2: SGHNT, YYREEE (reference sequence). The CDR3 is 14 amino acids. Blood specimens came from baseline, cycle 4 day 1, and cycle 7 day 1. The sample in question was CD4+ or CD8+ T cells sorted from blood, obtained in a trial of the OX40 agonist ivuxolimab. The rearrangement uses TRBV5-4 and TRBJ2-5, with 7 bases matching TRBD1. The TCR was taken from an adult with an advanced solid tumor such as melanoma, head and neck, liver or kidney cancer. The CDR3 DNA follows: TGTGCCAGCAGTCCCGGGACAGCCCAAGAGACCCAGTACTTC. Translation: CASSPGTAQETQYF.